This T cell receptor (beta chain) is from a study of cytomegalovirus exposure and HLA in healthy donors. Study findings and constraints: Later analysis identified about 17,000 TCR beta sequences associated with HLA alleles, using a false discovery rate threshold of 0.05. The availability of immune exposure information extended only to CMV serostatus.

Researchers ran the PCR with 60 Vbeta and 13 Jbeta primers. Clones were read by immunoSEQ multiplex PCR, and TCRdb kept only the in-frame ones, dropping some. The sample lists around 100,000 clones; around 76% were seen once. Trimming cost V 5 bases and J 2 bases, with 10 bases left between them. Germline V gene data show CDR1 as KGHSH and CDR2 as LQKENI. The CDR3 is 13 amino acids. A word on this clone: Antigen specificity is unknown.

J is TRBJ2-7 and V is TRBV18, with a weak D call TRBD2 (5 bases). This TCR derives from a woman aged 18-29 years in good health and CMV-seropositive. The sequenced sample consisted of PBMCs. The CDR3 sequence: CASSSTGTYEQYF. The CDR3 DNA follows: TGTGCCAGCTCATCGACGGGAACCTACGAGCAGTACTTC.